This TCR beta chain was obtained from a study of blood T cells in healthy people across ages. About the research overall: In model experiments, template switching was able to capture about one barcoded beta molecule for every two T cells that were present.

This clonotype showed up many times. The CDR3 is 15 amino acids. The germline V gene encodes CDR1 MNHEY and CDR2 SMNVEV (reference sequence). The junction had 11 bases not matched to a gene; V was cut back by 3 bases and J by 7 bases. It was with a sample-barcoded 5' primer and a J-beta primer mix that a second PCR of roughly 7 to 12 cycles was run. One entry per CDR3 protein, called by TCRdb with MiXCR from the 5' RACE reads. This table holds about 640,000 distinct CDR3 sequences, over 40% found once. The source of this sequence is a man older than 75 in good health. The specimen sequenced was blood. V is TRBV27 and J is TRBJ2-7; 8 nucleotides line up with TRBD1. CDR3 in DNA: TGTGCCAGCAGTTTGATCACAGGGGGACTGGGAGAGCAGTACTTC. Amino acids: CASSLITGGLGEQYF.